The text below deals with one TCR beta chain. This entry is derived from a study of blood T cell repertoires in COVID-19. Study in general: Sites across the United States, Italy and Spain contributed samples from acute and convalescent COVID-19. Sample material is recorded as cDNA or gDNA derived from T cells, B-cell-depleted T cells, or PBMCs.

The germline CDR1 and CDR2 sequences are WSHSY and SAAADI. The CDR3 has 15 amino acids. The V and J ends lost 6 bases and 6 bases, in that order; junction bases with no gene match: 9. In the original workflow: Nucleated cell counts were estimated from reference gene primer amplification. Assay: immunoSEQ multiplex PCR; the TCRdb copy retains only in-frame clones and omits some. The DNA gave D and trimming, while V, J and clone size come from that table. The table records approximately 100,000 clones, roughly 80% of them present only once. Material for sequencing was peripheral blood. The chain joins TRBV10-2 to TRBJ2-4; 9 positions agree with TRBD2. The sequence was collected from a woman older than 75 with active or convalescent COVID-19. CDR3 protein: CASREAGGLSNIQYF. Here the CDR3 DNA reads TGCGCCAGCAGGGAGGCGGGGGGGCTTTCAAACATTCAGTACTTC.